One and the same sample provided the 4 T cell receptor beta chains below, sequenced in a study of T cells in Graves' hyperthyroidism and ophthalmopathy. TCR beta CDR3 regions were amplified from RNA transcripts. HTBI primers drove first-round RT-PCR of the TCR CDR3. One entry per CDR3 protein, called by TCRdb with MiXCR from the multiplex PCR reads. The data contain 370,000 or so distinct CDR3 sequences, around a sixth of them singletons. Specimen: blood. All receptors derive from a woman under 30 with Graves' hyperthyroidism that later progressed to Graves' ophthalmopathy.

This clonotype was recorded at least ten times. The chain combines TRBV7-8 with TRBJ1-3; D perhaps matches TRBD1 (5 bases). Deletions cut 1 base from V and 2 bases from J, with 9 bases between. The CDR3 is 15 amino acids. In germline, CDR1 is SGHVS, CDR2 FQNEAQ. CDR3 in DNA: TGTGCCAGCAGCTTAGTTTGGGGGGCTGGAAACACCATATATTTT. It encodes CASSLVWGAGNTIYF.

The chain couples TRBV30 to TRBJ2-3; TRBD1 might be the D (6 bases). The CDR3 spans 14 residues. Germline-derived CDR1 and CDR2 are GTSNPN and SVGIG (reference sequence). V was shortened by 0 bases and J by 2 bases, with 9 bases between the two germline ends. CDR3 loop: CAWSVGQYTDTQYF. The CDR3 region has the DNA TGTGCCTGGAGTGTAGGACAGTACACAGATACGCAGTATTTT. Complete variable domain (other parts from reference TRBV30 and TRBJ2-3): SQTIHQWPATLVQPVGSPLSLECTVEGTSNPNLYWYRQAAGRGLQLLFYSVGIGQISSEVPQNLSASRPQDRQFILSSKKLLLSDSGFYLCAWSVGQYTDTQYFGPGTRLTVL.

This clonotype was recorded many times. The CDR3 here is CASSLVQGLGANVLTF. The CDR3 region has the DNA TGTGCCAGCAGCTTAGTACAGGGGCTAGGGGCCAACGTCCTGACTTTC. The chain is built from TRBV7-8 and TRBJ2-6; 7 nucleotides align to TRBD1. Germline CDR1 is SGHVS and CDR2 is FQNEAQ. The CDR3 consists of 16 residues. The V and J ends lost 1 base and 4 bases, in that order; junction bases with no gene match: 4.

This clonotype occurred a few times. This sequence joins TRBV24-1 and TRBJ2-5; 15 nucleotides line up with TRBD2. Germline CDR1 and CDR2: KGHDR and SFDVKD. The CDR3 length is 20 residues. V lost 5 bases and J lost 2; bases outside the gene matches: 14. The CDR3 protein is CATSVPGSGLAGGFQETQYF. CDR3 nucleotides: TGTGCCACCAGTGTGCCGGGGTCGGGACTAGCGGGAGGATTTCAAGAGACCCAGTACTTC.